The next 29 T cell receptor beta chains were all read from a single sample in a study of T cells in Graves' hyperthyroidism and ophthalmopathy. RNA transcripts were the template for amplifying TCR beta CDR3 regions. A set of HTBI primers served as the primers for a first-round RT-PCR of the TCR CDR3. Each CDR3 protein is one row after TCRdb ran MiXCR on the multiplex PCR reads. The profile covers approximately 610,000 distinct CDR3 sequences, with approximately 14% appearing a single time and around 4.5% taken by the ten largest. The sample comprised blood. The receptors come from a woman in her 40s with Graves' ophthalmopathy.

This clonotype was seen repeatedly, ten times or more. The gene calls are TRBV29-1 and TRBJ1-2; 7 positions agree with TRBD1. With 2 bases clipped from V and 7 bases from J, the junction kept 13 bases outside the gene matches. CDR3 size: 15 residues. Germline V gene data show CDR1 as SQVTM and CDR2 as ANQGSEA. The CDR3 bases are TGCAGCGTTGAACCCCCATGGCAGGGGGATGCTGGCTACACCTTC. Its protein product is CSVEPPWQGDAGYTF.

The CDR3 bases are TGTGCCAGCTCACCACTAAAGGGAAACGCTGAAGCTTTCTTT. It specifies CASSPLKGNAEAFF. This chain joins TRBV18 and TRBJ1-1; no clear D. The germline CDR1 and CDR2 sequences are KGHSH and LQKENI. The CDR3 is 14 amino acids. The V gene lost 1 base and the J gene lost 6 bases, with 12 bases spanning the gap.

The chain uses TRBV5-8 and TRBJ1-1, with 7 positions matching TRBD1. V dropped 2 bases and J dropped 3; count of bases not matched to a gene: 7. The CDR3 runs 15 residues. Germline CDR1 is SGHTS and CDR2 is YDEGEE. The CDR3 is CASSFLGGSDTEAFF. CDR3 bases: TGTGCCAGCAGCTTTCTAGGGGGCTCGGACACTGAAGCTTTCTTT.

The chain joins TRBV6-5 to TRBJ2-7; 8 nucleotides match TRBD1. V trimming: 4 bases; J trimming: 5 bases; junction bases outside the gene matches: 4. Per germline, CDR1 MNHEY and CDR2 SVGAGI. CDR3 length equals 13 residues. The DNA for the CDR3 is TGTGCCAGCAGTTCCCGGACAGGGAACGAGCAGTACTTC. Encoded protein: CASSSRTGNEQYF.

The CDR3 reads CSYSSGNTIYF. The CDR3 nucleotides read TGCAGCTACAGCTCTGGAAACACCATATATTTT. This chain connects TRBV29-1 to TRBJ1-3; D call uncertain. In germline, CDR1 is SQVTM, CDR2 ANQGSEA. V lost 8 bases and J 0 bases, leaving 5 bases between the germline ends. The CDR3 consists of 11 residues.

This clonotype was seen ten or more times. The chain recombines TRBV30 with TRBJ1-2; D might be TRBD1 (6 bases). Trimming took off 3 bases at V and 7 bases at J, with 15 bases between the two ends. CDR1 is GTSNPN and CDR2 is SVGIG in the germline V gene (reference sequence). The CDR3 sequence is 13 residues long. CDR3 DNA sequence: TGTGCCTGGAGCACAGGGTTTCTCGGTGGCTACACCTTC. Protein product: CAWSTGFLGGYTF.

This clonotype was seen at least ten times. Written as DNA, the CDR3 is TGTGCCAGCACCCAGACAGAGGCCGTCGGAGATGAGACCCAGTACTTC. It specifies CASTQTEAVGDETQYF. The chain carries TRBV27 and TRBJ2-5, with D perhaps matching TRBD1 (5 bases). CDR1 is MNHEY, CDR2 SMNVEV, per germline (reference sequence). The CDR3 is 16 residues long. Trimming shortened V by 7 bases and J by 5 bases, and 23 bases separated the two germline ends.

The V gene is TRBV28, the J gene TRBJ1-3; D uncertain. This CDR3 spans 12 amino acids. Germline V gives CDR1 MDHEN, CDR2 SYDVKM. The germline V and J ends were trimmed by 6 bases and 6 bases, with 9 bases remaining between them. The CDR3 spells CASRRQKNTIYF. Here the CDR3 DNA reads TGTGCCAGCAGGCGCCAGAAAAACACCATATATTTT.

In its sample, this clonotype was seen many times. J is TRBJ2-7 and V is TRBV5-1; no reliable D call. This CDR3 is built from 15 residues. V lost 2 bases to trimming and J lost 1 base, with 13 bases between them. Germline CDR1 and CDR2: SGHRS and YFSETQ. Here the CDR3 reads CASSFGTVRSYEQYF. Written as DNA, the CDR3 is TGCGCCAGCAGCTTTGGCACAGTTAGATCCTACGAGCAGTACTTC.

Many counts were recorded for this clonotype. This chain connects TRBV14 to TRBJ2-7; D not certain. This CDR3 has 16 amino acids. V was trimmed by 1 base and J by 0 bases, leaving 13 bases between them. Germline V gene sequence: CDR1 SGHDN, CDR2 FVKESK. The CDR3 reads CASSQGPLRLSYEQYF. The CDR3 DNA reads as TGTGCCAGCAGCCAAGGTCCCCTTCGCCTCTCCTACGAGCAGTACTTC.

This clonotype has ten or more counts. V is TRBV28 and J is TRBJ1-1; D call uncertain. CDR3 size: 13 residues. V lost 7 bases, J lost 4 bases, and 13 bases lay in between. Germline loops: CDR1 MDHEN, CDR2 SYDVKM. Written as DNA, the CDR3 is TGTGCCAGCACCGTAACGGGATTCACTGAAGCTTTCTTT. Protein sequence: CASTVTGFTEAFF.

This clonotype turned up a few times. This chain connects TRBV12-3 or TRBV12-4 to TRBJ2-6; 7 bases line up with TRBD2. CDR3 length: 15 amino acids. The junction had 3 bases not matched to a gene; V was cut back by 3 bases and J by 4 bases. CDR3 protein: CASSFAGEGANVLTF. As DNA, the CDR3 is TGTGCCAGCAGTTTCGCGGGGGAAGGGGCCAACGTCCTGACTTTC.

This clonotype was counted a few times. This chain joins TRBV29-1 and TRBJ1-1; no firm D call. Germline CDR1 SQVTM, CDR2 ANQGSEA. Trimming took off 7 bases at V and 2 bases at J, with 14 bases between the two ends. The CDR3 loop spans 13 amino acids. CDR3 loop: CSAPGWANTEAFF. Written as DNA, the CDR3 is TGCAGCGCTCCCGGTTGGGCAAACACTGAAGCTTTCTTT. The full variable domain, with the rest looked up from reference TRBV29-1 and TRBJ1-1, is SAVISQKPSRDICQRGTSLTIQCQVDSQVTMMFWYRQQPGQSLTLIATANQGSEATYESGFVIDKFPISRPNLTFSTLTVSNMSPEDSSIYLCSAPGWANTEAFFGQGTRLTVV.

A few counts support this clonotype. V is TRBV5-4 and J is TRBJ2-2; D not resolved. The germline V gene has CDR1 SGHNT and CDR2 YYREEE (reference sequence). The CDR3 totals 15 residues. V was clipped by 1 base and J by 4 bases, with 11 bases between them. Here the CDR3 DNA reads TGTGCCAGCAGCTTGCCCGGCCCTCTCACCGGGGAGCTGTTTTTT. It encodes CASSLPGPLTGELFF.

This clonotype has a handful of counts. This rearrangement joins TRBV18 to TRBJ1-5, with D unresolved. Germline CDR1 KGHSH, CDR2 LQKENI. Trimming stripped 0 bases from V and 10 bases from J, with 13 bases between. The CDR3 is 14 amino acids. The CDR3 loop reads CASSPPSEGGPQHF. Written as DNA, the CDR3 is TGTGCCAGCTCACCACCTTCTGAAGGTGGTCCCCAGCATTTT.

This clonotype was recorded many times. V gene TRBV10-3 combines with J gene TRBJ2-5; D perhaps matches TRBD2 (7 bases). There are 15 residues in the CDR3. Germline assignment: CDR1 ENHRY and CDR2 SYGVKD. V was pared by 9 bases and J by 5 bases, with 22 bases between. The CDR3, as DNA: TGTGCCATTTCCCTGGGGGGCGCGGGAGAGGAGACCCAGTACTTC. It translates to CAISLGGAGEETQYF.

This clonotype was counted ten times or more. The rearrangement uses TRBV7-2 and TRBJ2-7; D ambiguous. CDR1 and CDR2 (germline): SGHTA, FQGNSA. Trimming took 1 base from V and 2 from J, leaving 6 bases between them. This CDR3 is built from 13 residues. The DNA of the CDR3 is TGTGCCAGCAGCTTAGGTGTGGCCTACGAGCAGTACTTC. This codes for CASSLGVAYEQYF.

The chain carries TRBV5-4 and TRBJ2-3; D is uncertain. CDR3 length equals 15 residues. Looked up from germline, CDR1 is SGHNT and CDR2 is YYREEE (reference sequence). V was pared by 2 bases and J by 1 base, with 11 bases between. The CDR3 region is CASSLLQGGTDTQYF. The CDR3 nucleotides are TGTGCCAGCAGCTTACTACAAGGCGGCACAGATACGCAGTATTTT. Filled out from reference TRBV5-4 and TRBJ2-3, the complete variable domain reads ETGVTQSPTHLIKTRGQQVTLRCSSQSGHNTVSWYQQALGQGPQFIFQYYREEENGRGNFPPRFSGLQFPNYSSELNVNALELDDSALYLCASSLLQGGTDTQYFGPGTRLTVL.

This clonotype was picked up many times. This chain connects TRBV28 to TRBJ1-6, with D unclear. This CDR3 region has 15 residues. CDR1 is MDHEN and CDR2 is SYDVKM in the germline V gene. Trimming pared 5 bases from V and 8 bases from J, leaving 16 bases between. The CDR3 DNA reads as TGTGCCAGCAGTCCCTCTGGGGATTTCTATTCACCCCTCCACTTT. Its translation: CASSPSGDFYSPLHF. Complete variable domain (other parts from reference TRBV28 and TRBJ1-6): DVKVTQSSRYLVKRTGEKVFLECVQDMDHENMFWYRQDPGLGLRLIYFSYDVKMKEKGDIPEGYSVSREKKERFSLILESASTNQTSMYLCASSPSGDFYSPLHFGNGTRLTVT.

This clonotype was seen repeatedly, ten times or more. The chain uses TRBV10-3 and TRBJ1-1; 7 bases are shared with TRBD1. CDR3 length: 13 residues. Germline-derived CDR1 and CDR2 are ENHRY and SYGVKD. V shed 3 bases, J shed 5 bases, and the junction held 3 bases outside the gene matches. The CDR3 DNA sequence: TGTGCCATCAGTGACAGGGGGGAGACTGAAGCTTTCTTT. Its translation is CAISDRGETEAFF.

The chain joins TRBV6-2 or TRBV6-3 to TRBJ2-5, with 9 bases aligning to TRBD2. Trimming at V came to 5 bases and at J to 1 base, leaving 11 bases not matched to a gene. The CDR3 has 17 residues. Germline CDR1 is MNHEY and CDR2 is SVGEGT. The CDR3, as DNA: TGTGCCAGCAGTCCGCGGCGGCTAGCGGGGTTCCAAGAGACCCAGTACTTC. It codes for CASSPRRLAGFQETQYF.

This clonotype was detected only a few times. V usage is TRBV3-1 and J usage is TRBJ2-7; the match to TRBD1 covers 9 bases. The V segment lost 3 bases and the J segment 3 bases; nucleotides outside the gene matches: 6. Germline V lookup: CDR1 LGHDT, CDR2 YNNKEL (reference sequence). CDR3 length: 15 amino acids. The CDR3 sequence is CASSQQGQGGYEQYF. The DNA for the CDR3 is TGTGCCAGCAGCCAGCAGGGACAGGGCGGCTACGAGCAGTACTTC.

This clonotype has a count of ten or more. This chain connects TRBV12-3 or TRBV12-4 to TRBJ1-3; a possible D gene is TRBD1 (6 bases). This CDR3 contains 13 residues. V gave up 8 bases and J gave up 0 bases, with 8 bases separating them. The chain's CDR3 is CASEDSSGNTIYF. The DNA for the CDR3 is TGTGCCAGCGAGGACAGCTCTGGAAACACCATATATTTT.

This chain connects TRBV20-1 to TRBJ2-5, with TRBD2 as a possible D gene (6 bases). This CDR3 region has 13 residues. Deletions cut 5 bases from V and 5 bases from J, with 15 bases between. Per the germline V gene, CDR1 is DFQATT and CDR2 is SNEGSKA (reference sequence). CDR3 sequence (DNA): TGCAGTGCTCATCCGGGAGCTGATGAGACCCAGTACTTC. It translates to CSAHPGADETQYF.

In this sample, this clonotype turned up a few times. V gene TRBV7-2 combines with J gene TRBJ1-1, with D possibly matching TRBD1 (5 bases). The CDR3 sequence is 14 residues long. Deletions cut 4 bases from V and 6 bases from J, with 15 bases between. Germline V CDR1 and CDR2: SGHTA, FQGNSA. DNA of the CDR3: TGTGCCAGCAGCTCGTACAAGGGGTCGGCTGAAGCTTTCTTT. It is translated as CASSSYKGSAEAFF.

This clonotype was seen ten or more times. CDR3 in amino acids: CASSPLAGRSYEQYF. CDR3 DNA: TGCGCCAGCAGCCCACTAGCGGGAAGGTCCTACGAGCAGTACTTC. This rearrangement joins TRBV4-1 to TRBJ2-7; 10 bases map to TRBD2. This CDR3 is 15 amino acids long. Germline CDR1 and CDR2: MGHRA and YSYEKL. Trimming took 4 bases from V and 1 from J; bases not matched to a gene: 4.

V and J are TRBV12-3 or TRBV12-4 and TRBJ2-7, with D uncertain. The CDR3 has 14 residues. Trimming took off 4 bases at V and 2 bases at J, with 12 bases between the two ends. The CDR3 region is CASSSNTEAYEQYF. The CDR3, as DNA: TGTGCCAGCAGTTCAAACACAGAAGCCTACGAGCAGTACTTC.

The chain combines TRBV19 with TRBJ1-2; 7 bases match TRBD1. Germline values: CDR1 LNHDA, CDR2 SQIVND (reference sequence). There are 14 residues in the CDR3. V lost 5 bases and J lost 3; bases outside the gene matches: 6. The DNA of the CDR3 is TGTGCCAGTAGTGGGAAGGGGGCTCACTATGGCTACACCTTC. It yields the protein CASSGKGAHYGYTF.

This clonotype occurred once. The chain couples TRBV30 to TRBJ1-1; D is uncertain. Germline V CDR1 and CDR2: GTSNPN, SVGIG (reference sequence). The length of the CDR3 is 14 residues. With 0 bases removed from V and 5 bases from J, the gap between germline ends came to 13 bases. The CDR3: CAWSVSRGGTEAFF. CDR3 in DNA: TGTGCCTGGAGTGTATCCCGGGGAGGTACTGAAGCTTTCTTT.